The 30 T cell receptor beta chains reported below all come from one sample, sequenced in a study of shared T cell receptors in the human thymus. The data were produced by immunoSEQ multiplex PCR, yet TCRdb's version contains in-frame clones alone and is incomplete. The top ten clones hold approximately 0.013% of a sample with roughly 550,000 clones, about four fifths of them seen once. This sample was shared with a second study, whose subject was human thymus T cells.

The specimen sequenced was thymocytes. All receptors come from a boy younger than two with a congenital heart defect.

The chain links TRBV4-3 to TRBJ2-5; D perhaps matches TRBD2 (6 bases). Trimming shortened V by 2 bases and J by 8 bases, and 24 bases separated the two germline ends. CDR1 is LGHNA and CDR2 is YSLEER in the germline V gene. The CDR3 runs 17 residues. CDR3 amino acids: CASSQNPRENGGDTQYF. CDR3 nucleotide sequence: TGCGCCAGCAGCCAAAACCCGAGGGAGAACGGCGGGGATACCCAGTACTTC.

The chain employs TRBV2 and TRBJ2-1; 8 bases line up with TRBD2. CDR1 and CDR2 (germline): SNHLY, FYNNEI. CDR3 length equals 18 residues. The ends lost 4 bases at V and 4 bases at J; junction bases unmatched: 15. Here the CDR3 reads CASSAPPPGGPPYNEQFF. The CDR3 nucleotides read TGTGCCAGCAGTGCCCCCCCTCCGGGAGGGCCACCATACAATGAGCAGTTCTTC.

The CDR3 nucleotides are TGCGCCAGCAGCCAAGACAGAGGGTGGGGTCAGCCCCAGCATTTT. It specifies CASSQDRGWGQPQHF. The V call is TRBV4-3, the J call TRBJ1-5, with D hard to call. V was shortened by 0 bases and J by 6 bases, with 12 bases between the two germline ends. The CDR3 has 15 residues. CDR1 LGHNA and CDR2 YSLEER come from the germline V gene.

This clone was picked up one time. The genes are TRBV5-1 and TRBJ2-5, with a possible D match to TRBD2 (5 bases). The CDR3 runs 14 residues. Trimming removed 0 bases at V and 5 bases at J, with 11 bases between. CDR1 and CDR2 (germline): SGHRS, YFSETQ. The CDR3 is CASSLGGLGETQYF. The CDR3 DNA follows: TGCGCCAGCAGCTTGGGAGGGTTGGGCGAGACCCAGTACTTC.

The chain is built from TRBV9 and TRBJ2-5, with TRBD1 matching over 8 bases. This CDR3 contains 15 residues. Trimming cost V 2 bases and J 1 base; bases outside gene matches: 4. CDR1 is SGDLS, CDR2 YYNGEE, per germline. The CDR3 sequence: CASSVLTGGQETQYF. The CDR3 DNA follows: TGTGCCAGCAGCGTTCTTACAGGGGGCCAAGAGACCCAGTACTTC.

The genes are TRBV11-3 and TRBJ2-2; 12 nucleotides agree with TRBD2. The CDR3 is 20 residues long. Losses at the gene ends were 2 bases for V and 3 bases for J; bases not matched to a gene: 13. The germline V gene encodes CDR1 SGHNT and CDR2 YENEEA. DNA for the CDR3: TGTGCCAGCAGCTTATCGAGTACTAGCGGGAGGAAGGGGGACACCGGGGAGCTGTTTTTT. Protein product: CASSLSSTSGRKGDTGELFF.

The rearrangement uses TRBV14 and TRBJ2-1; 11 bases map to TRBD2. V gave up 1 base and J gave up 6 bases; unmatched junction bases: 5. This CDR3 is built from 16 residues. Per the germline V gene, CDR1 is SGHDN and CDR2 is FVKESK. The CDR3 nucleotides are TGTGCCAGCAGCCAAGGGGGAGGGACTAGCGGCAATGAGCAGTTCTTC. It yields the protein CASSQGGGTSGNEQFF. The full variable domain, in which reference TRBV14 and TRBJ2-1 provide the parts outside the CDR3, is EAGVTQFPSHSVIEKGQTVTLRCDPISGHDNLYWYRRVMGKEIKFLLHFVKESKQDESGMPNNRFLAERTGGTYSTLKVQPAELEDSGVYFCASSQGGGTSGNEQFFGPGTRLTVL.

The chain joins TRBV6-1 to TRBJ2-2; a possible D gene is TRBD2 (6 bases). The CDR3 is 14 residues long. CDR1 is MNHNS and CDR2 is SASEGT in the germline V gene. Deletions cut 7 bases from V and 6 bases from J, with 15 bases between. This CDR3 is CASIRGPGAGELFF. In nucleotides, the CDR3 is TGTGCCAGCATACGGGGTCCGGGGGCCGGGGAGCTGTTTTTT.

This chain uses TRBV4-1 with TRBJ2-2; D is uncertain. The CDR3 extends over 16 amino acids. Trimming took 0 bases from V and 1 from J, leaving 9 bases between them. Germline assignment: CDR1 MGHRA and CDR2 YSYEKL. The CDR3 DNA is TGCGCCAGCAGCCAAGATCGAGCATGGAACACCGGGGAGCTGTTTTTT. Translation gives CASSQDRAWNTGELFF.

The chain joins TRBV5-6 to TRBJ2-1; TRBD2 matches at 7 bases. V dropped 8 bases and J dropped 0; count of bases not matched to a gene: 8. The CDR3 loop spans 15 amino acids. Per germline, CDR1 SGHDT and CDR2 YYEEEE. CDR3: CASCCGSYSYNEQFF. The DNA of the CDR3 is TGTGCCAGTTGCTGCGGGAGTTACTCCTACAATGAGCAGTTCTTC. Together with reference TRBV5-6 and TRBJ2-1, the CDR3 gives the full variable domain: DAGVTQSPTHLIKTRGQQVTLRCSPKSGHDTVSWYQQALGQGPQFIFQYYEEEERQRGNFPDRFSGHQFPNYSSELNVNALLLGDSALYLCASCCGSYSYNEQFFGPGTRLTVL.

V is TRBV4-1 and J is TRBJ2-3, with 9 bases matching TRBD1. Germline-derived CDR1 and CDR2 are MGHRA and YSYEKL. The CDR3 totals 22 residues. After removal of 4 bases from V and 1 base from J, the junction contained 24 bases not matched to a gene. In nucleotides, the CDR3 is TGCGCCAGCAGCCCCAGGGGTCACCGGGACAGGGTCTCCCCCCCTGGCACAGATACGCAGTATTTT. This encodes CASSPRGHRDRVSPPGTDTQYF.

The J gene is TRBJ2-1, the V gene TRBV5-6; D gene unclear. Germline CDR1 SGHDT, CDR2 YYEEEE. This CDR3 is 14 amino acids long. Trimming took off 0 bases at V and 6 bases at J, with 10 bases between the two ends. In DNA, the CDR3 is TGTGCCAGCAGCTTGGCCGAGGTGGGCAATGAGCAGTTCTTC. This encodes CASSLAEVGNEQFF. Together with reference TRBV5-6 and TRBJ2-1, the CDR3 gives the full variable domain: DAGVTQSPTHLIKTRGQQVTLRCSPKSGHDTVSWYQQALGQGPQFIFQYYEEEERQRGNFPDRFSGHQFPNYSSELNVNALLLGDSALYLCASSLAEVGNEQFFGPGTRLTVL.

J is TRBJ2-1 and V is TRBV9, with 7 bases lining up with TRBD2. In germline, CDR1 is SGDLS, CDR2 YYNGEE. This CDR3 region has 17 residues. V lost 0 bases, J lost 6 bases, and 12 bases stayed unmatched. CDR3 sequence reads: CASSVGASGPFRNEQFF. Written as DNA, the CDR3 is TGTGCCAGCAGCGTAGGGGCTAGCGGCCCATTTCGCAATGAGCAGTTCTTC.

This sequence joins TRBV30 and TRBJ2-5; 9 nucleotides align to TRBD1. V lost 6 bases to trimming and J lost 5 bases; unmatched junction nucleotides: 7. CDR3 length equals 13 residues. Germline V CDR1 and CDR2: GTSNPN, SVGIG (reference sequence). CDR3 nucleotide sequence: TGTGCCTGCTGGGACGGACAGGGGGAGACCCAGTACTTC. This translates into CACWDGQGETQYF.

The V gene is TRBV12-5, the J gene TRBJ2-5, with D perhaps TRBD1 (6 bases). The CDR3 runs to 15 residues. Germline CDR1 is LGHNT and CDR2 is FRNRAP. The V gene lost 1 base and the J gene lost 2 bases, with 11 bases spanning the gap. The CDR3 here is CASGLDRALQETQYF. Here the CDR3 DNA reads TGTGCTAGTGGTTTGGACAGGGCCCTTCAAGAGACCCAGTACTTC.

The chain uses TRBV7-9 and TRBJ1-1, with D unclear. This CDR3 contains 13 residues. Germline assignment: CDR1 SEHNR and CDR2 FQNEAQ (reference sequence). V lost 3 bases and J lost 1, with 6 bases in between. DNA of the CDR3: TGTGCCAGCAGCTTCCGGTGGAACACTGAAGCTTTCTTT. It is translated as CASSFRWNTEAFF.

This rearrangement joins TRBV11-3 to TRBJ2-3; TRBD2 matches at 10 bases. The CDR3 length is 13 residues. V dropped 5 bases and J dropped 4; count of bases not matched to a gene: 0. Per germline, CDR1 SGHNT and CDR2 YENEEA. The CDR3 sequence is CASSLAGADTQYF. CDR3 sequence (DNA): TGTGCCAGCAGCCTAGCGGGAGCAGATACGCAGTATTTT.

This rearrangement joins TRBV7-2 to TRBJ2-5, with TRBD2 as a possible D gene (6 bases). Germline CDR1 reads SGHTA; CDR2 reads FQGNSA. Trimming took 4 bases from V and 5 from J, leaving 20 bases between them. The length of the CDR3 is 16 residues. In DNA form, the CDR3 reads TGTGCCAGCAGCTACCTGGCGGGAAAAGATTTGGAGACCCAGTACTTC. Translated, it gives CASSYLAGKDLETQYF.

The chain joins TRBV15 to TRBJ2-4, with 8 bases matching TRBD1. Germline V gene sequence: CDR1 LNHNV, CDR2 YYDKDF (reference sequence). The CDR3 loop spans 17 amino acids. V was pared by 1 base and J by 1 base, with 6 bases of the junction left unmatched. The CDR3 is CATSRGRTGHAKNIQYF. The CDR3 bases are TGTGCCACCAGCAGAGGTAGGACAGGGCATGCCAAAAACATTCAGTACTTC.

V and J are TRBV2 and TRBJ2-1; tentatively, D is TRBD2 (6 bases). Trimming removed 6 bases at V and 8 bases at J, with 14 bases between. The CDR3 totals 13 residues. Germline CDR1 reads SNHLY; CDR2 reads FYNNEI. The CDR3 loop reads CASSAGPHDEQFF. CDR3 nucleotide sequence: TGTGCCAGCAGCGCGGGACCGCACGATGAGCAGTTCTTC. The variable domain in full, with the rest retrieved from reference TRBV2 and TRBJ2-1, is EPEVTQTPSHQVTQMGQEVILRCVPISNHLYFYWYRQILGQKVEFLVSFYNNEISEKSEIFDDQFSVERPDGSNFTLKIRSTKLEDSAMYFCASSAGPHDEQFFGPGTRLTVL.

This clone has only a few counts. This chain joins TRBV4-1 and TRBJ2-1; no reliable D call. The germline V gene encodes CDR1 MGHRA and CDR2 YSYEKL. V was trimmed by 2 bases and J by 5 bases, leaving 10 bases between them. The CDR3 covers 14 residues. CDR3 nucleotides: TGCGCCAGCAGCCAAACCTTGGCGGACAATGAGCAGTTCTTC. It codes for CASSQTLADNEQFF.

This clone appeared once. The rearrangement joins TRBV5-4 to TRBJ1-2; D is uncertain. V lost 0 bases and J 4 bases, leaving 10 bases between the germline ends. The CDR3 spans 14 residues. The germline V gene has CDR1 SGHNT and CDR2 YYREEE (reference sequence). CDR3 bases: TGTGCCAGCAGCTTGGCCGGCAGGTCCTATGGCTACACCTTC. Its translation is CASSLAGRSYGYTF. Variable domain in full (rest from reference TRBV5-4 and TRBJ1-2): ETGVTQSPTHLIKTRGQQVTLRCSSQSGHNTVSWYQQALGQGPQFIFQYYREEENGRGNFPPRFSGLQFPNYSSELNVNALELDDSALYLCASSLAGRSYGYTFGSGTRLTVV.

The CDR3 sequence: CASSYGGNSSYEQYF. The DNA for the CDR3 is TGTGCCAGCAGTTACGGCGGGAACAGCTCCTACGAGCAGTACTTC. V is TRBV6-5 and J is TRBJ2-7, with a weak D call TRBD2 (6 bases). CDR1 and CDR2 (germline): MNHEY, SVGAGI. This CDR3 contains 15 residues. V gave up 2 bases and J gave up 0 bases, with 11 bases separating them.

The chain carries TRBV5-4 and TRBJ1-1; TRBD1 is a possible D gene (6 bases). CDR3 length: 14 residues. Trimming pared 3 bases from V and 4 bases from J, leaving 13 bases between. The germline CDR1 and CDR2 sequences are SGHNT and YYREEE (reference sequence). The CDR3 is CASSSQGVGTEAFF. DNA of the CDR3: TGTGCCAGCAGCTCACAGGGTGTAGGCACTGAAGCTTTCTTT. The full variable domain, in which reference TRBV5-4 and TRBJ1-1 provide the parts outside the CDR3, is ETGVTQSPTHLIKTRGQQVTLRCSSQSGHNTVSWYQQALGQGPQFIFQYYREEENGRGNFPPRFSGLQFPNYSSELNVNALELDDSALYLCASSSQGVGTEAFFGQGTRLTVV.

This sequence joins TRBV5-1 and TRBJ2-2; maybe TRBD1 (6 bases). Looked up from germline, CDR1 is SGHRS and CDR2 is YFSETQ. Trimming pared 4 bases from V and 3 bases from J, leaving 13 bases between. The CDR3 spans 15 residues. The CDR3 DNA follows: TGCGCCAGCAGCACGCTCCCAGGGGACACCGGGGAGCTGTTTTTT. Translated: CASSTLPGDTGELFF.

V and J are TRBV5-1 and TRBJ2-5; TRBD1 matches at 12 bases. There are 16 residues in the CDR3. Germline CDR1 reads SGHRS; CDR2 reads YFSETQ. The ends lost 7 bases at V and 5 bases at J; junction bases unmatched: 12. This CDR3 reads CASRDRGLRTRETQYF. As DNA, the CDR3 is TGCGCCAGCCGGGACAGGGGGCTCAGAACCCGGGAGACCCAGTACTTC.

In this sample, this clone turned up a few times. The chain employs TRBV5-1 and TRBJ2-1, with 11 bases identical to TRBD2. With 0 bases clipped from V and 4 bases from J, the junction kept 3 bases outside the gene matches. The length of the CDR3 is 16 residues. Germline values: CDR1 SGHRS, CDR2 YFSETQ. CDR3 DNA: TGCGCCAGCAGCTTGGAGGGGACTAGCGGATACAATGAGCAGTTCTTC. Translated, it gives CASSLEGTSGYNEQFF.

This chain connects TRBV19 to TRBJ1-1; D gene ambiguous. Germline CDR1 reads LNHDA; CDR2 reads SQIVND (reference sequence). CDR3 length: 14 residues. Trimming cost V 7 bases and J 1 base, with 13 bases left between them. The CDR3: CASTQLGGNTEAFF. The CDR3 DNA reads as TGTGCCAGTACCCAACTTGGCGGGAACACTGAAGCTTTCTTT.

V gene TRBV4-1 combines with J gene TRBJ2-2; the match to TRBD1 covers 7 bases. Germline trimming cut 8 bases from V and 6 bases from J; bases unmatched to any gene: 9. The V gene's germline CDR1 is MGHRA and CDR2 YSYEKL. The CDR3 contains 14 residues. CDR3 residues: CASGRTGNPGELFF. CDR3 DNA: TGCGCCAGCGGACGGACAGGAAATCCCGGGGAGCTGTTTTTT.

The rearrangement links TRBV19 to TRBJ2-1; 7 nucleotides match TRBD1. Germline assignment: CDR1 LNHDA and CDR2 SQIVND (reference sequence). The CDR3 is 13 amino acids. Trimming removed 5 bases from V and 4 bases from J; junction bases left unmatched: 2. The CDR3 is CASSPQGYNEQFF. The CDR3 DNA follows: TGTGCCAGTAGTCCACAGGGGTACAATGAGCAGTTCTTC.